This is a list of T cell receptor beta chains from one sample in a study of response to subunit inactivated influenza vaccine. Each CDR3 protein gets one entry after TCRdb re-called the RT-PCR reads with MiXCR. This table holds 500,000 to 550,000 distinct CDR3 sequences, 7.6% found once. Sequencing used PBMCs from blood, obtained roughly 24 months after vaccination. The receptor set was obtained from a man between 45 and 75 years old who received an inactivated influenza vaccine. Both conserved end residues are part of each CDR3. D genes are given only for firm matches. A clone size is listed for some rows: how often the clone was seen (once, few, many), or a class if it is expanded.

clone_size	v_call	j_call	d_call	cdr3_aa	cdr3_nt
-	TRBV12-3/TRBV12-4	TRBJ1-2	-	CASSLSLVLQGNYGYTF	TGTGCCAGCAGTTTAAGTTTGGTGTTACAGGGCAACTATGGCTACACCTTC
-	TRBV7-2	TRBJ1-1	-	CASSPRAPSVAFF	TGTGCCAGCAGCCCCCGGGCCCCTTCCGTGGCTTTCTTT
many	TRBV4-2	TRBJ2-1	-	CASSQDSSASYNEQFF	TGTGCCAGCAGCCAAGATTCCTCCGCCTCCTACAATGAGCAGTTCTTC
-	TRBV6-5	TRBJ2-7	-	CASSYRRPSVTYEQYF	TGTGCCAGCAGTTACCGGCGGCCTAGCGTTACCTACGAGCAGTACTTC
-	TRBV6-4	TRBJ1-1	-	CASSDARNTEAFF	TGTGCCAGCAGTGACGCTCGGAACACTGAAGCTTTCTTT
many	TRBV4-1	TRBJ2-1	-	CASSQPRAKGEQFF	TGCGCCAGCAGCCAACCTAGGGCGAAAGGTGAGCAGTTCTTC
few	TRBV4-2	TRBJ1-3	-	CASSQDQSGNTIYF	TGTGCCAGCAGCCAAGATCAATCGGGAAACACCATATATTTT
few	TRBV4-3	TRBJ2-1	TRBD2	CASSQMPCGSGRCNEQFF	TGCGCCAGCAGCCAAATGCCATGTGGTAGCGGGAGGTGCAATGAGCAGTTCTTC
-	TRBV4-3	TRBJ1-2	-	CASSQAWTRTNYGYTF	TGCGCCAGCAGCCAAGCCTGGACACGGACTAACTATGGCTACACCTTC
many	TRBV9	TRBJ1-5	-	CASSARREGEYSNQPQHF	TGTGCCAGCAGCGCTAGAAGGGAGGGGGAGTATAGCAATCAGCCCCAGCATTTT
few	TRBV6-1	TRBJ1-1	TRBD1	CASSTPPNRGHLMNTEAFF	TGTGCCAGCAGCACTCCCCCTAACAGGGGACACCTCATGAACACTGAAGCTTTCTTT
few	TRBV4-3	TRBJ1-4	TRBD1	CASSQGTGRNEKLFF	TGCGCCAGCAGCCAAGGGACAGGGAGGAATGAAAAACTGTTTTTT
-	TRBV9	TRBJ2-2	-	CASTELGGELFF	TGTGCCAGTACCGAGCTGGGCGGGGAGCTGTTTTTT
few	TRBV6-1	TRBJ2-1	TRBD2	CASSGWASGRYNEQFF	TGTGCCAGCAGTGGTTGGGCTAGCGGGAGATACAATGAGCAGTTCTTC
many	TRBV4-3	TRBJ2-3	TRBD2	CASSQGLAGTDTQYF	TGTGCCAGCAGCCAAGGCCTAGCGGGAACAGATACGCAGTATTTT
-	TRBV5-6	TRBJ1-2	-	CASSWGSPRYGYTF	TGTGCCAGCAGCTGGGGATCCCCCCGCTATGGCTACACCTTC
few	TRBV20-1	TRBJ2-7	-	CSASRPSPPYEQYF	TGCAGTGCTAGTCGACCATCCCCTCCCTACGAGCAGTACTTC
many	TRBV9	TRBJ2-3	-	CASSEGGHVRVGTQYF	TGTGCCAGCAGCGAGGGGGGACATGTCCGAGTTGGTACGCAGTATTTT
-	TRBV7-8	TRBJ2-5	-	CANSPGRFGETQYF	TGTGCCAACAGCCCAGGACGTTTCGGGGAGACCCAGTACTTC
-	TRBV12-3/TRBV12-4	TRBJ1-5	-	CASSASSNQPQHF	TGTGCCAGCAGTGCGTCTAGCAATCAGCCCCAGCATTTT
-	TRBV6-2/TRBV6-3	TRBJ1-6	-	CASRPPGGVNSPLHF	TGTGCCAGCAGACCACCCGGCGGGGTCAATTCACCCCTCCACTTT
few	TRBV5-1	TRBJ1-6	TRBD1	CASSSGTDNSPLHF	TGCGCCAGCAGCTCCGGGACAGATAATTCACCCCTCCACTTT
-	TRBV12-3/TRBV12-4	TRBJ2-1	TRBD2	CASSPLGLGAYNEQFF	TGTGCCAGCAGTCCGCTAGGACTAGGAGCCTACAATGAGCAGTTCTTC
few	TRBV18	TRBJ2-1	TRBD2	CASSTLSGRAFNEQFF	TGTGCCAGCTCAACGTTGAGCGGGAGGGCCTTCAATGAGCAGTTCTTC
few	TRBV5-3	TRBJ2-3	-	CARFPPAEITDTQYF	TGTGCCAGATTCCCCCCGGCGGAGATCACAGATACGCAGTATTTT
-	TRBV27	TRBJ2-1	TRBD2	CASSLTYGGGDYNEQFF	TGTGCCAGCAGCCTTACGTATGGCGGGGGGGATTACAATGAGCAGTTCTTC
-	TRBV10-3	TRBJ2-7	-	CAISQTGNSYEQYF	TGTGCCATCAGCCAAACAGGGAACTCCTACGAGCAGTACTTC
many	TRBV6-6	TRBJ2-4	-	CASSFVAKNIQYF	TGTGCCAGCAGTTTTGTAGCCAAAAACATTCAGTACTTC
many	TRBV7-6	TRBJ1-3	-	CASSLGGTGNTIYF	TGTGCCAGCAGCTTAGGGGGGACTGGAAACACCATATATTTT
-	TRBV5-1	TRBJ2-5	-	CASSLGGSSQETQYF	TGCGCCAGCAGCTTGGGGGGATCAAGCCAAGAGACCCAGTACTTC
many	TRBV30	TRBJ2-7	-	CAWSVGRAYEQYF	TGTGCCTGGAGTGTAGGTCGGGCCTACGAGCAGTACTTC
few	TRBV6-5	TRBJ2-2	-	CASSFQGMTGELFF	TGTGCCAGCAGTTTCCAGGGGATGACCGGGGAGCTGTTTTTT
few	TRBV7-6	TRBJ1-4	-	CASSGGGIDEKLFF	TGTGCCAGCAGCGGGGGGGGCATTGATGAAAAACTGTTTTTT
-	TRBV15	TRBJ1-2	TRBD1	CATSRLGQGRYGYTF	TGTGCCACCAGCAGACTTGGACAGGGCCGCTATGGCTACACCTTC
few	TRBV7-2	TRBJ2-7	-	CASSWDGAYEQYF	TGTGCCAGCAGTTGGGACGGAGCCTACGAGCAGTACTTC
many	TRBV5-6	TRBJ2-6	-	CASSLSLMGSLGANVLTF	TGTGCCAGCAGCTTGTCCTTGATGGGGAGCCTTGGGGCCAACGTCCTGACTTTC
-	TRBV4-3	TRBJ2-1	-	CASSQVGGDEQFF	TGCGCCAGCAGCCAAGTGGGGGGCGATGAGCAGTTCTTC
-	TRBV29-1	TRBJ2-3	-	CSVEKYDTDTQYF	TGCAGCGTCGAGAAGTACGACACAGATACGCAGTATTTT
many	TRBV7-2	TRBJ2-3	TRBD1	CASSLLGTGFTDTQYF	TGTGCCAGCAGCTTACTCGGGACAGGGTTTACAGATACGCAGTATTTT
-	TRBV7-9	TRBJ2-3	-	CASSYWGITDTQYF	TGTGCCAGCAGCTACTGGGGTATCACAGATACGCAGTATTTT
few	TRBV3-1	TRBJ1-1	-	CASSQDWQGGTEAFF	TGTGCCAGCAGCCAAGACTGGCAGGGTGGCACTGAAGCTTTCTTT
few	TRBV29-1	TRBJ2-5	-	CSVRQETQYF	TGCAGCGTCCGCCAAGAGACCCAGTACTTC
-	TRBV6-4	TRBJ2-7	-	CAIRDPKETYEQYF	TGTGCCATCAGAGACCCAAAAGAAACCTACGAGCAGTACTTC
few	TRBV7-8	TRBJ2-5	-	CASSLALRAVQETQYF	TGTGCCAGCAGCTTAGCGCTTAGGGCGGTTCAAGAGACCCAGTACTTC
few	TRBV6-4	TRBJ2-2	TRBD1	CASSPDRDIGELFF	TGTGCCAGCAGTCCCGACAGGGACATCGGGGAGCTGTTTTTT
few	TRBV3-1	TRBJ2-1	TRBD2	CASSPQTSGPYNEQFF	TGTGCCAGCAGCCCTCAGACTAGCGGCCCCTACAATGAGCAGTTCTTC
-	TRBV6-2/TRBV6-3	TRBJ2-6	-	CASSYWKTGANVLTF	TGTGCCAGCAGTTATTGGAAAACTGGGGCCAACGTCCTGACTTTC
-	TRBV6-2/TRBV6-3	TRBJ2-2	-	CASRISGAGKGGELFF	TGTGCCAGCAGGATAAGTGGGGCAGGGAAAGGCGGGGAGCTGTTTTTT